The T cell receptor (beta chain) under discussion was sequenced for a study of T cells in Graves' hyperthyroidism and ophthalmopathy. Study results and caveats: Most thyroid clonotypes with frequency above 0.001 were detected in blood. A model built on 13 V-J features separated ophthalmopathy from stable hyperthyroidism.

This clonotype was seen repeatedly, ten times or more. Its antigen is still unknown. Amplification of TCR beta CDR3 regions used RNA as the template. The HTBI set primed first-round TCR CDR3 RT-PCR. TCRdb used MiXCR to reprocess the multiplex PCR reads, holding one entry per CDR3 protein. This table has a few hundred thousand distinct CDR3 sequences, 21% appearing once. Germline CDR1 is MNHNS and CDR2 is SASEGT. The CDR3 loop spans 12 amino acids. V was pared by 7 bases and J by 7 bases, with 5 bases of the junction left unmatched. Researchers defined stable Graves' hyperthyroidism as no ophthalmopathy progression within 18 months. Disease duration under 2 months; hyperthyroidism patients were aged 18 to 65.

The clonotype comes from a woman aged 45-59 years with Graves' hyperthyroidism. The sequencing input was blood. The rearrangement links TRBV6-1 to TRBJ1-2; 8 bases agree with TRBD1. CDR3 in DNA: TGTGCCAGCACACGGACAGGGTTTGGCTACACCTTC. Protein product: CASTRTGFGYTF.